This T cell receptor (beta chain) is drawn from a study of blood T cell repertoires in COVID-19. Across the study: T cells, B-cell-depleted T cells, or PBMCs supplied cDNA or gDNA.

Everyone who took part was roughly 18 to 90 years old, and they came from fewer than 25 US areas. Allocation to cohorts depended on clinical history reported by the participants. CDR3 size: 16 residues. The germline V gene has CDR1 SGHDT and CDR2 YYEEEE. The junction had 7 bases not matched to a gene; V was cut back by 2 bases and J by 3 bases. Original processing methods: Reference gene primer amplification yielded estimated nucleated cell counts. The protocol was immunoSEQ multiplex PCR, while the TCRdb copy is restricted to in-frame clones and leaves out a portion. V, J and clone size were drawn from that table, and D and trimming were deduced from the DNA. The table has 200,000 to 250,000 clones, approximately 90% seen once.

The TCR was taken from a woman in her twenties or thirties with acute COVID-19. The sequencing input was PBMCs or T cells enriched from blood (not recorded which). The chain joins TRBV5-6 to TRBJ2-3, with 9 bases identical to TRBD2. CDR3 DNA: TGTGCCAGCAGCTTATATAGCGGGGGCGGTACAGATACGCAGTATTTT. Its translation is CASSLYSGGGTDTQYF. Full variable domain (outside the CDR3, taken from reference TRBV5-6 and TRBJ2-3): DAGVTQSPTHLIKTRGQQVTLRCSPKSGHDTVSWYQQALGQGPQFIFQYYEEEERQRGNFPDRFSGHQFPNYSSELNVNALLLGDSALYLCASSLYSGGGTDTQYFGPGTRLTVL.